This entry concerns a single T cell receptor beta chain. The data are from a study of blood T cell repertoires in COVID-19. Study details: Researchers got acute and convalescent COVID-19 samples from the United States, Italy and Spain. PBMCs, B-cell-depleted T cells, or T cells provided the cDNA or gDNA that made up the material.

One Seattle source followed patients from active infection through their disease course. The CDR3 runs 13 residues. The germline V gene encodes CDR1 MNHNY and CDR2 SVGAGI (reference sequence). V lost 7 bases and J lost 12; bases outside the gene matches: 10. Original data processing: Reference gene primer amplification gave estimated nucleated cell counts. Sequencing used immunoSEQ multiplex PCR; TCRdb keeps in-frame clones, though not all of them. The D gene and trimming were derived from the DNA, and the V and J assignments and clone size from that table. The table has about 440,000 clones, approximately 88% seen once.

The sequencing input was peripheral blood. V is TRBV6-6 and J is TRBJ1-3, with 9 bases that match TRBD1. The origin of this receptor is a woman aged 45-65 years with COVID-19, enrolled during active disease. CDR3 DNA sequence: TGTGCCAGCACAAGACAGGGGGGGTCCCGCATATATTTT. Translating it yields CASTRQGGSRIYF.